Listed below are T cell receptor beta chains from one sample, sequenced in a study of cytomegalovirus exposure and HLA in healthy donors. Repertoires were generated with immunoSEQ multiplex PCR, while TCRdb's copy carries only in-frame clones and drops some. The sample holds more than 85,000 clones, roughly 69% seen once. Sequenced sample: PBMCs. These receptors all stem from a woman in her 70s in good health and CMV-seropositive. Both conserved end residues are trimmed from each CDR3.

TRBV5-8	TRBJ1-1	ASSTKTGLNTEAF
TRBV6-1	TRBJ1-6	ASRAQTYNSPLH
TRBV5-4	TRBJ2-2	ASSLRVGELF
TRBV6-5	TRBJ2-3	ASSLGGAGTDTQY
TRBV19	TRBJ1-5	ASDSRGNQPQH
TRBV7-2	TRBJ2-5	ASRGRGGLETQY
TRBV2	TRBJ1-2	ASSEAAGDWGYT
TRBV4-1	TRBJ1-4	ASSPGTANEKLF
TRBV5-6	TRBJ1-2	ASSLAGQGRRTYGYT
TRBV10-3	TRBJ2-3	ATRTRTPTSGGRDTQY
TRBV6-5	TRBJ2-7	ASSRGTIYYEQY
TRBV15	TRBJ1-2	ATRETGNSNYGYT
TRBV1	TRBJ1-1	TSSQERLGQGIFTEAF
TRBV5-6	TRBJ2-1	ASSWGQGAANEQF
TRBV27	TRBJ2-2	ASSRLAPNTGELF
TRBV5-1	TRBJ1-2	ASSPGGTGRTLGYT
TRBV6-5	TRBJ1-2	ASSLPGDGYT
TRBV7-9	TRBJ2-7	ASSPLTYEQY
TRBV11-3	TRBJ2-7	ASSLFSAAGEQY
TRBV4-3	TRBJ2-1	ASSQDWPGVAGGRNEQF
TRBV29-1	TRBJ2-7	SVGEGLAGPYEQY
TRBV7-9	TRBJ1-6	ASSPGVIGYNSPLH
TRBV6-5	TRBJ1-2	ASSAGTVYGYT
TRBV2	TRBJ1-1	ASRIQKNTEAF
TRBV30	TRBJ1-2	AWSVLVTGGRGYT
TRBV7-2	TRBJ2-7	ASSYQSGGAGYEQY
TRBV9	TRBJ1-2	ASSVGLQGINYGYT
TRBV25-1	TRBJ1-2	ASSESTGVAEGGYGYT
TRBV29-1	TRBJ1-2	SADDRNYGYT
TRBV7-8	TRBJ1-1	ASSLRDRLVYTEAF
TRBV5-6	TRBJ2-7	ASSLGQYSYEQY
TRBV7-2	TRBJ1-1	ASSLTGGLNTEAF
TRBV13	TRBJ2-1	ASSFRPSGGDEQF
TRBV27	TRBJ1-1	ASSLFGTNTEAF
TRBV7-9	TRBJ1-5	ASSSDSRLPQH
TRBV19	TRBJ1-5	ASSIEASRNQPQH
TRBV19	TRBJ2-2	ASSIATNTGELF
TRBV9	TRBJ2-2	ASSAAAGNTGELF
TRBV5-1	TRBJ2-2	ASSLFRGTSGELF
TRBV6-5	TRBJ1-2	ASSYLSSWAGYT
TRBV2	TRBJ2-3	ARSAGGSTDTQY
TRBV7-2	TRBJ2-7	ASSSDRGYEQY
TRBV7-2	TRBJ2-3	ASSPSLGGAYTDTQY
TRBV7-8	TRBJ1-3	ASSPLTLISGNTIY
TRBV11-2	TRBJ2-2	ASSSTRGGELF
TRBV18	TRBJ1-2	ASSPVGQGHGYT
TRBV7-9	TRBJ2-2	ASSSRSPFPGELF
TRBV6-5	TRBJ2-3	ASSSVTDTQY
TRBV6-1	TRBJ2-1	ASTRADSSYNEQF
TRBV30	TRBJ2-5	AWATLAQETQY
TRBV30	TRBJ1-3	AWSVTGSGNTIY
TRBV10-3	TRBJ1-3	AISQDSSSGNTIY
TRBV19	TRBJ2-7	ASTGGSSYEQY
TRBV6-5	TRBJ1-2	ASSFGPSIDGYT
TRBV6-1	TRBJ1-1	ASPQSMNTEAF
TRBV30	TRBJ2-4	AWSGGVGRIVQY
TRBV5-4	TRBJ2-7	ASSFFDRAYEQY
TRBV29-1	TRBJ1-2	SAPFRVGATNYGYT
TRBV7-6	TRBJ1-1	ASSLAGTGAMNTEAF